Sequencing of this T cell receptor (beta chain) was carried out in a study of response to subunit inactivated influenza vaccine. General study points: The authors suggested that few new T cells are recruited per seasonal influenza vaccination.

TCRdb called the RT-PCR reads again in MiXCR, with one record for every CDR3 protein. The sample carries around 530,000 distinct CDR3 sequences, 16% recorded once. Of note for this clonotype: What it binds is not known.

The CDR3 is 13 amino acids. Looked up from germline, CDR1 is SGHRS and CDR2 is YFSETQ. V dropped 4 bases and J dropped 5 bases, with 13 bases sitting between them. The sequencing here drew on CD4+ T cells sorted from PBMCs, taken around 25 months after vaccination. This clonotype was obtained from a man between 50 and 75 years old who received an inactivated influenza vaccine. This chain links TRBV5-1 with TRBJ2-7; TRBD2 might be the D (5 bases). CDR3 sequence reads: CASSLRVGDEQYF. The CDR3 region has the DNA TGCGCCAGCAGCCTTCGGGTGGGAGACGAGCAGTACTTC.